Listed below are T cell receptor beta chains from one sample, sequenced in a study of molecular identifiers for immune sequencing clone quantification. Using its own MiXCR run on the PCR reads, TCRdb lists one record per CDR3 protein. Seen here are about 40,000 distinct CDR3 sequences, roughly 22% observed once, and the top ten hold around 0.96%. The sample taken for sequencing was naive CD8+ T cells from blood, with Jurkat cell RNA spiked in. The receptors originated from a human donor in good health. Some libraries in this study had Jurkat cell RNA spiked in. Both conserved end residues are part of each CDR3. D genes are given only for firm matches. Only some rows state a clone size, as once, few, many or a class for expanded clones.

abundance: few
j_gene: TRBJ1-2
d_gene: TRBD1
v_gene: TRBV12-3/TRBV12-4
CDR3aa: CASSSGQGVNNYGYTF
CDR3nt: TGTGCCAGCAGTAGTGGACAGGGGGTAAATAACTATGGCTACACCTTC

abundance: few
j_gene: TRBJ2-1
d_gene: NA
v_gene: TRBV2
CDR3aa: CASSAGTQLNEQFF
CDR3nt: TGTGCCAGCAGTGCCGGGACTCAACTCAATGAGCAGTTCTTC

abundance: many
j_gene: TRBJ2-1
d_gene: TRBD1
v_gene: TRBV7-2
CDR3aa: CASSLYRGRDNEQFF
CDR3nt: TGTGCCAGCAGCTTATACAGGGGGCGAGACAATGAGCAGTTCTTC

abundance: many
j_gene: TRBJ2-3
d_gene: TRBD1
v_gene: TRBV7-9
CDR3aa: CASSHPQGPADTQYF
CDR3nt: TGTGCCAGCAGCCACCCACAGGGGCCCGCTGATACGCAGTATTTT

abundance: NA
j_gene: TRBJ2-1
d_gene: TRBD1
v_gene: TRBV20-1
CDR3aa: CSATDRGQSSYNEQFF
CDR3nt: TGCAGTGCCACTGACAGGGGGCAGAGTTCCTACAATGAGCAGTTCTTC

abundance: NA
j_gene: TRBJ2-2
d_gene: TRBD1
v_gene: TRBV7-3
CDR3aa: CASSFDRVGELFF
CDR3nt: TGTGCCAGCAGCTTCGACAGGGTCGGGGAGCTGTTTTTT

abundance: NA
j_gene: TRBJ2-3
d_gene: TRBD2
v_gene: TRBV7-6
CDR3aa: CASSSGTSGGSTDTQYF
CDR3nt: TGTGCCAGCAGCTCAGGGACTAGCGGGGGTAGCACAGATACGCAGTATTTT

abundance: few
j_gene: TRBJ2-4
d_gene: TRBD1
v_gene: TRBV4-3
CDR3aa: CASSQEIVGTGGTDIQYF
CDR3nt: TGCGCCAGCAGCCAAGAAATAGTCGGGACAGGGGGGACGGACATTCAGTACTTC

abundance: once
j_gene: TRBJ1-5
d_gene: TRBD1
v_gene: TRBV30
CDR3aa: CAWSTPDRVVNQPQHF
CDR3nt: TGTGCCTGGAGTACCCCAGACAGGGTGGTCAATCAGCCCCAGCATTTT

abundance: few
j_gene: TRBJ2-4
d_gene: TRBD2
v_gene: TRBV10-2
CDR3aa: CASGLAGGPLDIQYF
CDR3nt: TGCGCCAGCGGTTTAGCGGGGGGGCCCCTGGACATTCAGTACTTC

abundance: many
j_gene: TRBJ2-5
d_gene: TRBD1
v_gene: TRBV4-1
CDR3aa: CASSQKGTGVQETQYF
CDR3nt: TGCGCCAGCAGCCAGAAAGGGACAGGGGTCCAAGAGACCCAGTACTTC

abundance: few
j_gene: TRBJ2-7
d_gene: TRBD1
v_gene: TRBV13
CDR3aa: CASSSRWDSPYEQYF
CDR3nt: TGTGCCAGCAGCTCCCGATGGGACAGCCCCTACGAGCAGTACTTC

abundance: many
j_gene: TRBJ2-4
d_gene: NA
v_gene: TRBV19
CDR3aa: CAREPPKRERADIQYF
CDR3nt: TGTGCCAGAGAACCACCCAAGAGGGAAAGAGCAGACATTCAGTACTTC

abundance: few
j_gene: TRBJ2-7
d_gene: TRBD1
v_gene: TRBV4-3
CDR3aa: CASSSGQGIYEQYF
CDR3nt: TGCGCCAGCAGCTCTGGACAGGGAATCTACGAGCAGTACTTC

abundance: once
j_gene: TRBJ1-5
d_gene: NA
v_gene: TRBV6-5
CDR3aa: CASSYPSGDQPQHF
CDR3nt: TGTGCCAGCAGTTATCCGTCGGGAGATCAGCCCCAGCATTTT

abundance: many
j_gene: TRBJ1-1
d_gene: NA
v_gene: TRBV20-1
CDR3aa: CSARDHYGNEAFF
CDR3nt: TGCAGTGCTAGAGATCATTATGGGAACGAAGCTTTCTTT